Listed here is a single T cell receptor (beta chain). At one boundary the junction diverges from the germline segment, which might be a read error. The sample is drawn from a study of cytomegalovirus exposure and HLA in healthy donors. PCR primers comprised 60 Vbeta and 13 Jbeta primers. The assay was immunoSEQ multiplex PCR, and TCRdb's table has in-frame clones only and misses some. Of under 200,000 clones detected, around four fifths appear once; the ten largest clones hold around a tenth. CDR1 SSHAT and CDR2 FNYEAQ come from the germline V gene (reference sequence). CDR3 length: 15 residues. The TCR sequence derives from a man aged 50-59 years in good health and CMV-seropositive. Sequenced material: PBMCs. The gene calls are TRBV7-7 and TRBJ2-7; 8 nucleotides match TRBD2. Written as DNA, the CDR3 is TGTGCTAGCAGCCCCGGGGTAGCGGGGAACTCCAGGCAGTACTTC. This codes for CASSPGVAGNSRQYF.